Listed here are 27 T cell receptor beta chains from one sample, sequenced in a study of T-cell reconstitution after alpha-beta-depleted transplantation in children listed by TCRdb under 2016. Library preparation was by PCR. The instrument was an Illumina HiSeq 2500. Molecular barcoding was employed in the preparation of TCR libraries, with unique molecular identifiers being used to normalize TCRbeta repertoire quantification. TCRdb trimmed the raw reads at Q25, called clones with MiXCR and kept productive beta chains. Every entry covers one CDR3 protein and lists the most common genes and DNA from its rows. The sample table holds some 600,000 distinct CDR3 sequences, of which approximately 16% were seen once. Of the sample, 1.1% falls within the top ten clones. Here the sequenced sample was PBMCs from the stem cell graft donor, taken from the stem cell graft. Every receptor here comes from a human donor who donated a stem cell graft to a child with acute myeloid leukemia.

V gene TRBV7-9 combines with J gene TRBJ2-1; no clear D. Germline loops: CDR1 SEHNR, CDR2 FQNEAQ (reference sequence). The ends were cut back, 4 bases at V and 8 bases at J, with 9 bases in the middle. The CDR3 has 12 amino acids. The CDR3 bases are TGTGCCAGCAGCTCCAGGCCTGATGAGCAGTTCTTC. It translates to CASSSRPDEQFF.

The chain's CDR3 is CASREQGGETQYF. As DNA, the CDR3 is TGCGCCAGCCGGGAACAGGGTGGAGAGACCCAGTACTTC. This chain links TRBV5-1 with TRBJ2-5, with D tentatively TRBD1 (6 bases). Germline V lookup: CDR1 SGHRS, CDR2 YFSETQ. V shed 7 bases and J shed 4 bases, with 14 bases lying between them. The CDR3 contains 13 residues. The whole variable domain, filled in from reference TRBV5-1 and TRBJ2-5, reads KAGVTQTPRYLIKTRGQQVTLSCSPISGHRSVSWYQQTPGQGLQFLFEYFSETQRNKGNFPGRFSGRQFSNSRSEMNVSTLELGDSALYLCASREQGGETQYFGPGTRLLVL.

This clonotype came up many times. In DNA form, the CDR3 reads TGCAGCGTTGAGCCGGAAAGGGGGCTGGTCACAGATACGCAGTATTTT. Encoded protein: CSVEPERGLVTDTQYF. The chain carries TRBV29-1 and TRBJ2-3; the match to TRBD1 covers 7 bases. The CDR3 is 16 amino acids. CDR1 SQVTM and CDR2 ANQGSEA come from the germline V gene. V lost 3 bases and J lost 2; bases outside the gene matches: 11.

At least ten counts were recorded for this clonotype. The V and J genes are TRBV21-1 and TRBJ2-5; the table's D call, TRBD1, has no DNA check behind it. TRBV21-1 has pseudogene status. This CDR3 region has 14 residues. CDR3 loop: CASSKGEGKETQYF. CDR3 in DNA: TGTGCCAGCAGCAAAGGGGAAGGGAAAGAGACCCAGTACTTC.

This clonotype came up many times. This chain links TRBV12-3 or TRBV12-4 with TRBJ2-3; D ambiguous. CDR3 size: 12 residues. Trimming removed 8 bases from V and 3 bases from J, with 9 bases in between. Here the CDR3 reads CASSRLTDTQYF. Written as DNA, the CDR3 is TGTGCCAGCTCTAGGCTAACAGATACGCAGTATTTT.

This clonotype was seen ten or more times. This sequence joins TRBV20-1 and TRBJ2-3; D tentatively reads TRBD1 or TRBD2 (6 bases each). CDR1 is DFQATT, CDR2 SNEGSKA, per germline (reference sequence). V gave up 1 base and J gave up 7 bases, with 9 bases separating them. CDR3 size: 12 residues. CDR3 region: CSARAGANTQYF. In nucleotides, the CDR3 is TGCAGTGCTAGAGCGGGGGCCAATACGCAGTATTTT.

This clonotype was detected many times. CDR3 bases: TGCAGTGCTAGAGGACCCCCGCTCGGCAATCAGCCCCAGCATTTT. Translated, it gives CSARGPPLGNQPQHF. The V and J genes are TRBV20-1 and TRBJ1-5; no clear D gene. V dropped 1 base and J dropped 2 bases, with 12 bases sitting between them. This CDR3 comprises 15 residues. CDR1 and CDR2 (germline): DFQATT, SNEGSKA (reference sequence).

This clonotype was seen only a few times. The CDR3 region is CASSQEKEGYYGYTF. The CDR3 coding sequence is TGCGCCAGCAGCCAAGAAAAAGAGGGCTACTATGGCTACACCTTC. The rearrangement links TRBV4-3 to TRBJ1-2; D gene ambiguous. The V and J ends lost 0 bases and 3 bases respectively, with 11 bases between them. Germline CDR1 is LGHNA and CDR2 is YSLEER. This CDR3 has 15 amino acids.

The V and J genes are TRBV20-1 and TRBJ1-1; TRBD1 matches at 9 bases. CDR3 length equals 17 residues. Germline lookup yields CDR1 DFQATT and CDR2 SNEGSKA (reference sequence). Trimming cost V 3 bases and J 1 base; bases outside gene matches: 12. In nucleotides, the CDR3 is TGCAGTGCTAGTGCTTCCGGGACAGGGACCTGGAACACTGAAGCTTTCTTT. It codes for CSASASGTGTWNTEAFF.

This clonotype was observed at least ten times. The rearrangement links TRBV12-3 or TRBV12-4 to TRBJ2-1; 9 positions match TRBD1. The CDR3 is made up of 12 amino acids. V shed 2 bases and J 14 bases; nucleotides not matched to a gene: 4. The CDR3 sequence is CASSLSWTGEFF. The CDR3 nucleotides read TGTGCCAGCAGTTTATCTTGGACAGGGGAGTTCTTC.

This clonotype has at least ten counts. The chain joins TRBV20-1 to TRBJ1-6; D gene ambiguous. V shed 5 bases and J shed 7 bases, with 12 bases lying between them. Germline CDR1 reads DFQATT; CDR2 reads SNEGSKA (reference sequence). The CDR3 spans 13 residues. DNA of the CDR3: TGCAGTGCTTCATCCCATGGGAATTCACCCCTCCACTTT. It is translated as CSASSHGNSPLHF.

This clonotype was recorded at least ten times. CDR3 amino acids: CSARTPGVLDGYTF. CDR3 coding DNA: TGCAGTGCTAGAACCCCCGGGGTTCTGGATGGCTACACCTTC. The chain carries TRBV20-1 and TRBJ1-2; no clear D. This CDR3 contains 14 residues. Germline loops: CDR1 DFQATT, CDR2 SNEGSKA (reference sequence). Trimming pared 2 bases from V and 6 bases from J, leaving 16 bases between.

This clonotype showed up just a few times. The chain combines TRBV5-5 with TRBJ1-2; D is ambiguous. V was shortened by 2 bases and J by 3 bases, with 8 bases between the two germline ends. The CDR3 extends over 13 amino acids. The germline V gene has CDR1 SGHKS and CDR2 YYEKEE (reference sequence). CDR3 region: CASSFTDDYGYTF. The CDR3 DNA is TGTGCCAGCAGCTTCACAGACGACTATGGCTACACCTTC. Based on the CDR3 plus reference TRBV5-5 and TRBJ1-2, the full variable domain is DAGVTQSPTHLIKTRGQQVTLRCSPISGHKSVSWYQQVLGQGPQFIFQYYEKEERGRGNFPDRFSARQFPNYSSELNVNALLLGDSALYLCASSFTDDYGYTFGSGTRLTVV.

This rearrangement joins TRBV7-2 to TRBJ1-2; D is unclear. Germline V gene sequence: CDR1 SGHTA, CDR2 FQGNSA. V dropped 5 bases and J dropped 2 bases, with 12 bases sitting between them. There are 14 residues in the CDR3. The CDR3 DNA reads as TGTGCCAGCAGCCCGGGCCCGGTAAACTATGGCTACACCTTC. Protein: CASSPGPVNYGYTF.

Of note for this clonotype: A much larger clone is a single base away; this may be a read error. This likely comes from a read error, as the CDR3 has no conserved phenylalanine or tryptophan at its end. The CDR3 DNA sequence: TGTGCCATCCAGAAGCCCTCCTACGAGCAGTACCTC. Protein sequence: CAIQKPSYEQYL. The V gene is TRBV10-3, the J gene TRBJ2-7; D is ambiguous. The CDR3 runs 12 residues. With 8 bases removed from V and 0 bases from J, the gap between germline ends came to 8 bases. Germline CDR1 ENHRY, CDR2 SYGVKD.

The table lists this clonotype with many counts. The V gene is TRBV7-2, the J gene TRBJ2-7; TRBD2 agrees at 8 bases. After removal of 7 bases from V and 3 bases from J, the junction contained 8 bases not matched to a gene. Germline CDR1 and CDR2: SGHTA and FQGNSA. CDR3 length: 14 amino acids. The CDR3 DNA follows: TGTGCCAGCACACCGGGAGGGTTAGGCTACGAGCAGTACTTC. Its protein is CASTPGGLGYEQYF.

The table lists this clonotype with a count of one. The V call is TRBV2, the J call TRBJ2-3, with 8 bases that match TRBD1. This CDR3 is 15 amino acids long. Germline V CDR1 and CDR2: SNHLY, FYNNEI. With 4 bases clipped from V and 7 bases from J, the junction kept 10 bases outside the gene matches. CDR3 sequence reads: CASSVGTGGGYTQYF. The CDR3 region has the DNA TGTGCCAGCAGTGTAGGGACAGGCGGTGGATATACGCAGTATTTT. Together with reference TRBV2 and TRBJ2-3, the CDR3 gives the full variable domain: EPEVTQTPSHQVTQMGQEVILRCVPISNHLYFYWYRQILGQKVEFLVSFYNNEISEKSEIFDDQFSVERPDGSNFTLKIRSTKLEDSAMYFCASSVGTGGGYTQYFGPGTRLTVL.

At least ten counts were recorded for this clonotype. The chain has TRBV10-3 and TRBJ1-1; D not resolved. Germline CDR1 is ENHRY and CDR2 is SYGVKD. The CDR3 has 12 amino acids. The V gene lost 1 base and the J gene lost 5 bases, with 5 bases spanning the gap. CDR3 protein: CAISELGTEAFF. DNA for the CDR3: TGTGCCATCAGTGAGTTGGGGACTGAAGCTTTCTTT.

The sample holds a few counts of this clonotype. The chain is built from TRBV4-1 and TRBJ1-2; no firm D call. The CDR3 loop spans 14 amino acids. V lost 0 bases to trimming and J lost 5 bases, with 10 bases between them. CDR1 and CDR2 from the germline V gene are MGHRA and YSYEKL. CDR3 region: CASSQEEYRYGYTF. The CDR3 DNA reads TGCGCCAGCAGCCAAGAGGAGTATCGGTATGGCTACACCTTC.

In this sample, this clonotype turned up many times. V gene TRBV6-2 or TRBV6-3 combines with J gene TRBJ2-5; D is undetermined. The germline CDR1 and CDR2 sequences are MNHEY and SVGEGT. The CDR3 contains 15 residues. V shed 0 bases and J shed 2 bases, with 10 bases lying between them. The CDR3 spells CASSYSQNAQETQYF. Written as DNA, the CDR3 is TGTGCCAGCAGTTACTCCCAGAACGCACAAGAGACCCAGTACTTC.

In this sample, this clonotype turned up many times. CDR3 in DNA: TGCAGCGTCGCCGGGACAGGAATTGGCTACACCTTC. Translating it yields CSVAGTGIGYTF. The rearrangement uses TRBV29-1 and TRBJ1-2, with TRBD1 matching 8 bases. Trimming took 6 bases from V and 7 from J; bases not matched to a gene: 7. The CDR3 totals 12 residues. The germline V gene has CDR1 SQVTM and CDR2 ANQGSEA.

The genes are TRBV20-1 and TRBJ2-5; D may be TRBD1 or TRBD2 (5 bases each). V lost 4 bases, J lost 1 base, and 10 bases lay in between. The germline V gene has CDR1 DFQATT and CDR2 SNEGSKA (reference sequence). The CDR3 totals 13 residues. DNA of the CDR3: TGCAGTGCTAACCGGGACCCCCAAGAGACCCAGTACTTC. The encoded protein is CSANRDPQETQYF.

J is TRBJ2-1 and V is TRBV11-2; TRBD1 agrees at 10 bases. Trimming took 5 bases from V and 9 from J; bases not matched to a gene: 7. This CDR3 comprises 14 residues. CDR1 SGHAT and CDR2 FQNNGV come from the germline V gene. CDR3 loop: CASSAPGTGVEQFF. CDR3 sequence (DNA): TGTGCCAGCAGCGCTCCTGGGACAGGGGTTGAGCAGTTCTTC.

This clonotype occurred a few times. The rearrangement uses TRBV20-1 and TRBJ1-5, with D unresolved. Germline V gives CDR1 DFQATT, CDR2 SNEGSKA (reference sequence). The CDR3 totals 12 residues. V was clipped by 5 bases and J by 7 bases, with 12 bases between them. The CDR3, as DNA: TGCAGTGCTGGTTCGGGTGCCCAGCCCCAGCATTTT. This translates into CSAGSGAQPQHF.

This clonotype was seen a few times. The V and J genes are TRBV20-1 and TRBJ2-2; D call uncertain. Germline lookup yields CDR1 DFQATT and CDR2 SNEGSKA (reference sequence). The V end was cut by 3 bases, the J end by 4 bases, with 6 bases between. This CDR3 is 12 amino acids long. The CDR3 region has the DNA TGCAGTGCTAGCACAAGCACCGGGGAGCTGTTTTTT. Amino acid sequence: CSASTSTGELFF.

The CDR3 DNA is TGCGCCAGCAGCCAAGTCCTAGCGGGGGGCATCGTAACCGGGGAGCTGTTTTTT. Translating gives CASSQVLAGGIVTGELFF. This rearrangement joins TRBV4-3 to TRBJ2-2; TRBD2 matches 11 bases. The germline gives CDR1 LGHNA, CDR2 YSLEER. This CDR3 is built from 18 residues. V lost 1 base, J lost 5 bases, and 9 bases stayed unmatched.

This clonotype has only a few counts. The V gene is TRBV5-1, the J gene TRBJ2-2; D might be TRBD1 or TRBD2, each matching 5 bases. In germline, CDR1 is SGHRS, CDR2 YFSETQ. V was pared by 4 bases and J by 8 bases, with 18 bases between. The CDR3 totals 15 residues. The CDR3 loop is CASSVGTLQVGELFF. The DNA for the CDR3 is TGCGCCAGCAGCGTCGGGACGCTGCAAGTAGGGGAGCTGTTTTTT.